This record looks at one T cell receptor (beta chain) sequence and its context. Looked up from germline, CDR1 is KGHSH and CDR2 is LQKENI. The junction had 4 bases not matched to a gene; V was cut back by 3 bases and J by 0 bases. The CDR3 covers 15 residues. The sample originates from a study of cytomegalovirus exposure and HLA in healthy donors. Study summary: For the 300 to 400 genotyped donors, approximately 82% fell within the Caucasian-associated ancestry cluster.

PCR involved 60 Vbeta and 13 Jbeta primers. Here immunoSEQ multiplex PCR was the method, and the copy in TCRdb shows in-frame clones only, minus some. The table shows about 150,000 clones, with about 76% occurring only once. This receptor was taken from a woman younger than 30 in good health and CMV-seropositive. The rearrangement joins TRBV18 to TRBJ1-1, with 7 bases matching TRBD1. The sequenced sample consisted of PBMCs. The CDR3 loop reads CASSPGQAVNTEAFF. DNA of the CDR3: TGTGCCAGCTCACCTGGACAGGCAGTGAACACTGAAGCTTTCTTT.